This TCR beta chain comes out of a study of blood T cell repertoires in COVID-19. About the study: Specimens from acute and convalescent COVID-19 originated in the United States, Italy and Spain. PBMCs, B-cell-depleted T cells, or T cells provided the cDNA or gDNA that made up the material.

V was shortened by 6 bases and J by 7 bases, with 10 bases between the two germline ends. Germline V lookup: CDR1 SGDLS, CDR2 YYNGEE. This CDR3 is built from 12 residues. Original processing notes: Reference gene primers were amplified, and this amplification served to estimate nucleated cell counts. Some clones are missing from TCRdb's copy, which holds only in-frame ones; the method was immunoSEQ multiplex PCR. D and trimming come from the DNA, and the V and J calls and clone size come from that table. The sample includes approximately 300,000 clones, around 85% of them seen just once. The receptor's source is a human donor with COVID-19, enrolled during active disease. The donor label of this sample is uncertain. The gene calls are TRBV9 and TRBJ2-2; D remains ambiguous. The sequenced sample was peripheral blood. The CDR3 DNA is TGTGCCAGCACCTCGTACGGCGGGGAGCTGTTTTTT. Encoded protein: CASTSYGGELFF.